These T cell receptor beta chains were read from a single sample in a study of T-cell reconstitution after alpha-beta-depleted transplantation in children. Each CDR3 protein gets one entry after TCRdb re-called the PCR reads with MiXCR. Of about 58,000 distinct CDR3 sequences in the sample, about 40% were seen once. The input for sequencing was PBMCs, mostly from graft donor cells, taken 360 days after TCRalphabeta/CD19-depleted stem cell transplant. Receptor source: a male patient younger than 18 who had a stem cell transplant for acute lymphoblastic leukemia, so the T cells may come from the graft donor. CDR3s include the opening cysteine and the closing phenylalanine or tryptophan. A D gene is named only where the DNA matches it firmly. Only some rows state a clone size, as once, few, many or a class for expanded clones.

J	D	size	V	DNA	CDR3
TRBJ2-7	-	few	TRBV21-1	TGTGCCAGCAGCAAAGCGAGTAGACGGACGACTTACGAGCAGTACTTC	CASSKASRRTTYEQYF
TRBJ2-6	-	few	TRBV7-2	TGTGCCAGCACCTACAGCTCTGGGGCCAACGTCCTGACTTTC	CASTYSSGANVLTF
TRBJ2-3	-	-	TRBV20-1	TGCAGTGGGCAGACGGAACTAGGTCCGTCAGATACGCAGTATTTT	CSGQTELGPSDTQYF
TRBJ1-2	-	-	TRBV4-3	TGCGCCAGCAGCCAAGGGGTCGGGTACCCCTCCTATGGCTACACCTTC	CASSQGVGYPSYGYTF
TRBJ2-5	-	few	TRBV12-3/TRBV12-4	TGTGCCAGCAGTTTATGGGGGACCCAGTACTTC	CASSLWGTQYF
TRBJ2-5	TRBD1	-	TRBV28	TGTGCCAGCAGTTTCCCTGGGACAGGGTGGGGTGAGACCCAGTACTTC	CASSFPGTGWGETQYF
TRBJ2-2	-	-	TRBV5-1	TGCGCCAGCAGCGGGAGTGCCGGGGAGCTGTTTTTT	CASSGSAGELFF
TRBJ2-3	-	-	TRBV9	TGTGCCAGCAGCCCCCGGAGTAGCGCCGGCACAGATACGCAGTATTTT	CASSPRSSAGTDTQYF
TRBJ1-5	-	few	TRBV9	TGTGCCAGCAGCGTAGAAGGTACAGCTAATCAGCCCCAGCATTTT	CASSVEGTANQPQHF
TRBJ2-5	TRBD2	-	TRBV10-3	TGTGCCATACCTTTCAATGGGGGACTACTTTTAGAGACCCAGTACTTC	CAIPFNGGLLLETQYF
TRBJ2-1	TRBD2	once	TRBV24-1	TGTGCCACAAGCCCACTAGCGGGAGAATGGCAGTTCTTC	CATSPLAGEWQFF
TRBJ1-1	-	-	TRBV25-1	TGTGCCAGCAGTGAGGCGCCCCCGCGGGGGGTGAACACTGAAGCTTTCTTT	CASSEAPPRGVNTEAFF
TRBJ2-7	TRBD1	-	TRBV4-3	TGCGCCAGCAGTCGAGGGACAGCCAACTACGAGCAGTACTTC	CASSRGTANYEQYF
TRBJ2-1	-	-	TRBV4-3	TGCGCCAGCAGCCAACATCTGACGGCGATATACTACAATGAGCAGTTCTTC	CASSQHLTAIYYNEQFF
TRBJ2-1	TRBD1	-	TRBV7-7	TGTGCTAGCAGTACAGGGGGCCCCTACAATGAGCAGTTCTTC	CASSTGGPYNEQFF
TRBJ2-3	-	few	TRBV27	TGTGCCAGCAGTTTATACACAGATACGCAGTATTTT	CASSLYTDTQYF
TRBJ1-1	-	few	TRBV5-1	TGCGCCAGCAGCCCGGACGGCCAGAACACTGAAGCTTTCTTT	CASSPDGQNTEAFF
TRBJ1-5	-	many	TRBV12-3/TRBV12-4	TGTGCCAGCAGTTTAGCTGTAGGCCTGTATAGCAATCAGCCCCAGCATTTT	CASSLAVGLYSNQPQHF
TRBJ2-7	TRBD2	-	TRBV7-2	TGTGCCAGCAGTTTTCATCCTAGAGCGGGGGGCTTCTACGAGCAGTACTTC	CASSFHPRAGGFYEQYF
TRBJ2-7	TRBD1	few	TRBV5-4	TGTGCCAGCAGATTGGACAGGGGCTACGAGCAGTACTTC	CASRLDRGYEQYF
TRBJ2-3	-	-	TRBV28	TGTGCCAGCAGTTTGAACCCCCGGGGTGAAGATACGCAGTATTTT	CASSLNPRGEDTQYF
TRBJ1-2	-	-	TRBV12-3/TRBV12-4	TGTGCCAGCAACAACGCGGCCCCAAACTATGGCTACACCTTC	CASNNAAPNYGYTF
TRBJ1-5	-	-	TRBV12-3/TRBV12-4	TGTGCCAGCAGTTGGGGTGTCGCGCTAAAGCCCACAAATCAGCCCCAGCATTTT	CASSWGVALKPTNQPQHF
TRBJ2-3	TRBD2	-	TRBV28	TGTGCCTCGGGGGGAGGATTCCCAGATACGCAGTATTTT	CASGGGFPDTQYF
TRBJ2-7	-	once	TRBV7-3	TGTGCCAGCAGCCAAGGTCAGAAACGGGGCTACGAGCAGTACTTC	CASSQGQKRGYEQYF
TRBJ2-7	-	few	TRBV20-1	TGCAGCACTGGACTACCAGGGGTCTACGAGCAGTACTTC	CSTGLPGVYEQYF
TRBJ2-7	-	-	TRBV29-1	TGCAGCGTTGAGGCCGGCGGAAGCTCCTACGAGCAGTACTTC	CSVEAGGSSYEQYF
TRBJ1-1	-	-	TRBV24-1	TGTGCCACCAAGCCGGGGGGGGTTTCTGAAGCTTTCTTT	CATKPGGVSEAFF
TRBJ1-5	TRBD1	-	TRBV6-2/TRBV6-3	TGTGCCAGCAGTTACTCGAGGGACAGGGGACCCAATCAGCCCCAGCATTTT	CASSYSRDRGPNQPQHF
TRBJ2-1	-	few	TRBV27	TGTGCCAGCAGTGAATACAATGAGCAGTTCTTC	CASSEYNEQFF
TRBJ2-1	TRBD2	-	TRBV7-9	TGTGCCTCCCGAACTAGCGGGGCGAACAATGAGCAGTTCTTC	CASRTSGANNEQFF
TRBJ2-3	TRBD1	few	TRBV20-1	TGCAGTGCTAGGGTAGGGACAGGGGGAGATACGCAGTATTTT	CSARVGTGGDTQYF
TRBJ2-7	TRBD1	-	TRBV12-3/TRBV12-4	TGTGCCAGCATGACAGGGGAGCGAGAGCAGTACTTC	CASMTGEREQYF
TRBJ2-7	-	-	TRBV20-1	TGCAGTGCTAATTTCGGGTTCTACGAGCAGTACTTC	CSANFGFYEQYF
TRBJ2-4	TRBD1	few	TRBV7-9	TGTGCCAGCAGCTTAACCACAGGGGGCGAGAACATTCAGTACTTC	CASSLTTGGENIQYF
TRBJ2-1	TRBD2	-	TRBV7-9	TGTGCCAGCAGCTTAAGGGAGGGTAGCTCCTACAATGAGCAGTTCTTC	CASSLREGSSYNEQFF
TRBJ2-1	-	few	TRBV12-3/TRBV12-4	TGTGCCAGCAGCAGCCGGGCGGGATTTGTACAGTTCTTC	CASSSRAGFVQFF
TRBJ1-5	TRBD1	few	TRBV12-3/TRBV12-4	TGTGCCAGCAGCCGGGACAGCCTTACGGGCAATCAGCCCCAGCATTTT	CASSRDSLTGNQPQHF
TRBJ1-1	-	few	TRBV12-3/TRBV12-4	TGTGCCAGCAGTAAACCGACAGGTCCCACTGAAGCTTTCTTT	CASSKPTGPTEAFF
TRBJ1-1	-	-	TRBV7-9	TGTGCCAGCAGCTCTAGAGGGGCAATGGATGAAGCTTTCTTT	CASSSRGAMDEAFF
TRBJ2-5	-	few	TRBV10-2	TGCGCCAGCAGTGAGTGGGTAGCGGTAGCACAAGAGACCCAGTACTTC	CASSEWVAVAQETQYF
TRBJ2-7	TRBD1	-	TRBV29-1	TGCAGCGTGATAGGGACAGACTCCTACGAGCAGTACTTC	CSVIGTDSYEQYF
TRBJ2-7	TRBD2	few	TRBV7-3	TGTGCCAGCCCAAACCAGATGGGAGTCAGCGGGGGTCCCTACGAGCAGTACTTC	CASPNQMGVSGGPYEQYF
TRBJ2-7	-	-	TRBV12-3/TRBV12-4	TGTGCCAGCAGCCACTCCTCGGGTCTAAAACCTGGGGAGCAGTACTTC	CASSHSSGLKPGEQYF
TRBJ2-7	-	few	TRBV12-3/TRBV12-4	TGTGCCAGCAGTCAACAGGGCAGCTCCTACGAGCAGTACTTC	CASSQQGSSYEQYF